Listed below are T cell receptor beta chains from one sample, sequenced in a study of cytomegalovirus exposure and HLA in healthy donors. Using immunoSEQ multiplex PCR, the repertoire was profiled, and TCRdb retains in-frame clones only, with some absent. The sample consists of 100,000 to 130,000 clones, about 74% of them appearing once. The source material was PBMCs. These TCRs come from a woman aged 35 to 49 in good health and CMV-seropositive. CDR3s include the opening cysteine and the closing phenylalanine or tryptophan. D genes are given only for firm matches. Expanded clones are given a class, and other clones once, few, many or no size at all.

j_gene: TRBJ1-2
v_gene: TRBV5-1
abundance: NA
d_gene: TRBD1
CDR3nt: TGCGCCAGCAGCTTGGAAGGGACAGGGGCTGGCTACACCTTC
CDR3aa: CASSLEGTGAGYTF

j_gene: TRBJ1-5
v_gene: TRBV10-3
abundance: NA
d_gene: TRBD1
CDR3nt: TGTGCCATCAGTGAACAGGGGGGAGGACAGCCCCAGCATTTT
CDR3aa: CAISEQGGGQPQHF

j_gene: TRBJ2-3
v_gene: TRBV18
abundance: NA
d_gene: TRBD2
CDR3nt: TGTGCCAGCTCACCACCGGGACTAGCGGGGACCCGGGGCGAAACGCAGTATTTT
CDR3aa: CASSPPGLAGTRGETQYF

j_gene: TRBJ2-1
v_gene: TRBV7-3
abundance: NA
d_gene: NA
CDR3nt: TGTGCCAGCAGCTCGACTAGGAATGAGCAGTTCTTC
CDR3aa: CASSSTRNEQFF

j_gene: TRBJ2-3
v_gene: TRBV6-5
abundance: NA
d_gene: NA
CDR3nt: TGTGCCAGCAGTTACTCGGGGACACATAGCACAGATACGCAGTATTTT
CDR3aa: CASSYSGTHSTDTQYF

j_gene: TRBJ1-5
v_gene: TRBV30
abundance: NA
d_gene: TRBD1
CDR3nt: TGTGCCTGGAGCCCCGGACAGGGGGCGAGGTACAATCAGCCCCAGCATTTT
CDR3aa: CAWSPGQGARYNQPQHF

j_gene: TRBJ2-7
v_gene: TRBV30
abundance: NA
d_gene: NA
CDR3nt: TGTGCCTGGAGTGTACCCAACAGCTACGAGCAGTACTTC
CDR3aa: CAWSVPNSYEQYF

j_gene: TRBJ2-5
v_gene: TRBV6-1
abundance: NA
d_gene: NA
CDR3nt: TGTGCCAGCAGTGAAGATCGGGTGGAGACCCAGTACTTC
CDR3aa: CASSEDRVETQYF

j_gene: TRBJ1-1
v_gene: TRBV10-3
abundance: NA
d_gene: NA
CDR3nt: TGTGCCATCAGTGACAGATTACAAAACACTGAAGCTTTCTTT
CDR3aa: CAISDRLQNTEAFF

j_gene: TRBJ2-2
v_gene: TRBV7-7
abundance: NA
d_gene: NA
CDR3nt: TGTGCTAGCAGCCCAAGTGGGGGCCCGGGAACCGGGGAGCTGTTTTTT
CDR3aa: CASSPSGGPGTGELFF

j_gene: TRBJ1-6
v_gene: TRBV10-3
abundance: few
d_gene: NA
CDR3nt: TGTGCCATTACGACGGGACTCAATAATTCACCCCTCCACTTT
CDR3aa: CAITTGLNNSPLHF

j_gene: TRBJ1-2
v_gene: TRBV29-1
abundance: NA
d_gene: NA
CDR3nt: TGCAGCGTTGAGTACGTTAATGGCCACACCTTC
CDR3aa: CSVEYVNGHTF

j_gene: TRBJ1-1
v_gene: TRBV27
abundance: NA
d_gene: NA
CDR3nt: TGTGCCAGCAGTTTATTATCCGGCCAGGGGAATTTCTTT
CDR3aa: CASSLLSGQGNFF

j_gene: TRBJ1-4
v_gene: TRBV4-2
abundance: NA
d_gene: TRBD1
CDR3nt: TGTGCCAGCAGCCAGTCCGGGACAGGGGTCGATAATGAAAAACTGTTTTTT
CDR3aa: CASSQSGTGVDNEKLFF

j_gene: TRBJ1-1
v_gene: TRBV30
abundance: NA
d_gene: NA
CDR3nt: TGTGCCTGGAGAATCGTAACTGAAGCTTTCTTT
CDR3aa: CAWRIVTEAFF

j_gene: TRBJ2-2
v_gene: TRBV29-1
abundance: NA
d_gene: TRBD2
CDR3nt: TGCAGCGTTTCCGCGGGGGATACCGGGGAGCTGTTTTTT
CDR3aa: CSVSAGDTGELFF

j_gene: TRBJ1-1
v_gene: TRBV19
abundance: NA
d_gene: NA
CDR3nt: TGTGCCAGCTCTTCAGGGGCGAACACTGAAGCTTTCTTT
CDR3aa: CASSSGANTEAFF

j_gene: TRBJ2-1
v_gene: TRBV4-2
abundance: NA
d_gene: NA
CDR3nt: TGTGCCAGCAGCCAAGATTCACAAGCGCGGTACAATGAGCAGTTCTTC
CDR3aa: CASSQDSQARYNEQFF

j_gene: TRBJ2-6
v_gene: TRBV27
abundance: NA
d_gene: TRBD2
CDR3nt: TGTGCCAGCAGTATCGCGGGGGAGGGGAGGCCTGGGGCCAACGTCCTGACTTTC
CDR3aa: CASSIAGEGRPGANVLTF

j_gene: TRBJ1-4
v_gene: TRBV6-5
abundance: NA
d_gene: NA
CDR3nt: TGTGCCAGCAGTGACACCTTTTTTAATGAAAAACTGTTTTTT
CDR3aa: CASSDTFFNEKLFF

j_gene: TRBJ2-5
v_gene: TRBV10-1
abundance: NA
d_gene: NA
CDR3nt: TGCGAAACGCGGGGTGTACAAGAGACCCAGTACTTC
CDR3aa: CETRGVQETQYF

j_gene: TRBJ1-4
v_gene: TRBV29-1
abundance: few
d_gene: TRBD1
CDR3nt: TGCAGCGTTGTAGGACTCGGGACAGGAAATGAAAAACTGTTTTTT
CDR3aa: CSVVGLGTGNEKLFF

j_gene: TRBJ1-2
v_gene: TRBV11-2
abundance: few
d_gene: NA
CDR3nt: TGTGCCAGCAGCTTAGAGATCACCCGGGGAAATGGCTACACCTTC
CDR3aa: CASSLEITRGNGYTF

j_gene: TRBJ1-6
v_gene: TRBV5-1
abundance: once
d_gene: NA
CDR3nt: TGCGCCAGCAGCGTACAGCCTTTGGGCGATTCACCCCTCCACTTT
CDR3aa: CASSVQPLGDSPLHF

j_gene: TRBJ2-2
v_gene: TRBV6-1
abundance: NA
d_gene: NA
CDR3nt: TGTGCCAGCAGTGAATGGGGCAGGGGCTGGGGGGAGCTGTTTTTT
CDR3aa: CASSEWGRGWGELFF

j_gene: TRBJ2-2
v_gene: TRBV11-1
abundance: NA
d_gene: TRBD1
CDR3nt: TGTGCCAGCACAGCCGGGACAGGGGAAACCGGGGAGCTGTTTTTT
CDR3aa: CASTAGTGETGELFF

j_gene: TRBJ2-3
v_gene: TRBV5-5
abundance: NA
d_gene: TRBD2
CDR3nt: TGTGCCAGCAGCTGGACTAGCGCAGATACGCAGTATTTT
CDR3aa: CASSWTSADTQYF

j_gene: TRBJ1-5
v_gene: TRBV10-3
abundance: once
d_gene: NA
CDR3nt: TGTGCCATCAGTGAGAAAGGGGATAGCAATCAGCCCCAGCATTTT
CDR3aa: CAISEKGDSNQPQHF

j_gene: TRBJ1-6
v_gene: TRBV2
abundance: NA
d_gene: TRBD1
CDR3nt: TGTGCCAGCAGTTCAGGGGGACCATGGGGAACACCCCTCCACTTT
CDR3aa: CASSSGGPWGTPLHF

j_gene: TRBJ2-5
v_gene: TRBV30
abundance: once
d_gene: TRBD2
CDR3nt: TGTGCTTGGGCTAGCGGCAGAAGGACCCAGTACTTC
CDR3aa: CAWASGRRTQYF

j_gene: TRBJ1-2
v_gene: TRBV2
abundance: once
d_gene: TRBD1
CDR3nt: TGTGCCAGCAGTGAAGCGGGGACAGCCGTTGGCTACACCTTC
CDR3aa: CASSEAGTAVGYTF

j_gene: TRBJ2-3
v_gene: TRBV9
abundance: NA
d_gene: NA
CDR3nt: TGTGCCAGCAGTGCCACCGGGACTCCGAGCACAGATACGCAGTATTTT
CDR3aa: CASSATGTPSTDTQYF

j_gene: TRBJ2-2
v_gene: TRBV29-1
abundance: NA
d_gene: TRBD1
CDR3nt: TGCAGCGTTAAGAGGACAGGCAACACCGGGGAGCTGTTTTTT
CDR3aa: CSVKRTGNTGELFF

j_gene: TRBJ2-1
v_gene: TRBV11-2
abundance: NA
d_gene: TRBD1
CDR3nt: TGTGCCAGCAGCTCGGGACAGGGGGGCTACAATGAGCAGTTCTTC
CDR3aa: CASSSGQGGYNEQFF

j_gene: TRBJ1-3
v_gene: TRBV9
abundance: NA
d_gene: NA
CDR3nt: TGTGCCAGCAGCGTAGCTACAGGGAACTCTGGAAACACCATATATTTT
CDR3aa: CASSVATGNSGNTIYF

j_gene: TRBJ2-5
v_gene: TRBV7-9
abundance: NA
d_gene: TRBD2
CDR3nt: TGTGCCAGCAGCTTACCCCTAGCGGACCAAGAGACCCAGTACTTC
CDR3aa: CASSLPLADQETQYF

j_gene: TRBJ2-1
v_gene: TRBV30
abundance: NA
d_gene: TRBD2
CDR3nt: TGTGCCTGGAGTGTGAAGCCGGGGGGGCTTTACAATGAGCAGTTCTTC
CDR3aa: CAWSVKPGGLYNEQFF

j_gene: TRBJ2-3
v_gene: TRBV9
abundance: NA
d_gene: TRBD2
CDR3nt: TGTGCCAGCAGCGCGTTTAGCGGGGGCCTCCAGACGGATACGCAGTATTTT
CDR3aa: CASSAFSGGLQTDTQYF

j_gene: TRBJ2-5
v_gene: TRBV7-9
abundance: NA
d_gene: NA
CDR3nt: TGTGCCAGCAGCTCTCAGGGGCCAGAGACCCAGTACTTC
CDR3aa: CASSSQGPETQYF

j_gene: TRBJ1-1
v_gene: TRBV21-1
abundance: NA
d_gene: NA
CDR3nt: TGTGCCAGCAACAGCTCAAACACTGAAGCTTTCTTT
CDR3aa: CASNSSNTEAFF

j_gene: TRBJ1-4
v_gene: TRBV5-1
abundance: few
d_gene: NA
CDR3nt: TGCGCCAGCAGCTTCTCCGCCGACAGGCATAATGAAAAACTGTTTTTT
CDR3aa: CASSFSADRHNEKLFF

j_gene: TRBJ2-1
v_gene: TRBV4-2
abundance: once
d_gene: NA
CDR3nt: TGTGCCAGCAGCCAAGAATCCCTTCGGAGGTTCTTC
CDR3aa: CASSQESLRRFF

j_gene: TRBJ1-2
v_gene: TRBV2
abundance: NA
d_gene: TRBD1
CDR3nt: TGTGCCAGCAGTCGGACAGGGGGCTATGGCTACACCTTC
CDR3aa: CASSRTGGYGYTF

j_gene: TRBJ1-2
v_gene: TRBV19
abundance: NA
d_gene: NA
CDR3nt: TGTGCCAGTATCGATTTGCAGGGTGGCGGCTACACCTTC
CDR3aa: CASIDLQGGGYTF

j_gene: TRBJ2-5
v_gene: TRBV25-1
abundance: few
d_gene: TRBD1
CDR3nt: TGTGCCAGCAGTCCTAGGCACCCCGGACAGGGCCAAGAGACCCAGTACTTC
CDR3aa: CASSPRHPGQGQETQYF

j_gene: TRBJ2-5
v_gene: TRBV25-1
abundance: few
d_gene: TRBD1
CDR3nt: TGTGCCAGCAGCTCGACAGGGGCATTTGGCTGGGCCCAGTACTTC
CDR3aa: CASSSTGAFGWAQYF

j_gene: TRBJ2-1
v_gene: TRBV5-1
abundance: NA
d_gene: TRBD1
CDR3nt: TGCGCCAGCAGCGCAGGACAGGGGGGAATCGTCACTGAGCAGTTCTTC
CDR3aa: CASSAGQGGIVTEQFF

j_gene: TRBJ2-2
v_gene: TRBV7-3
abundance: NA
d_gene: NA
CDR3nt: TGTGCCAGCAGCAGAACCGACAGAGGAAACACCGGGGAGCTGTTTTTT
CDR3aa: CASSRTDRGNTGELFF

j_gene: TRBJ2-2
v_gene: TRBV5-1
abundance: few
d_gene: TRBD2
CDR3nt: TGCGCCAGCAGTTCCGGGGGGGACACCGGGGAGCTGTTTTTT
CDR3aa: CASSSGGDTGELFF